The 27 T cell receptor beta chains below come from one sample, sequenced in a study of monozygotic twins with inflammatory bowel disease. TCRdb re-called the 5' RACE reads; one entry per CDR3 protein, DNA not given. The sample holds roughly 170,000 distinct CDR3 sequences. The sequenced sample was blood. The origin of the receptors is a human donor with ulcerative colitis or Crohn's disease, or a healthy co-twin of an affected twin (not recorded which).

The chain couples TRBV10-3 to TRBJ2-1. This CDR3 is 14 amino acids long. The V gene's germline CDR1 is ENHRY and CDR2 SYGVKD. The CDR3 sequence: CAICRGGSYNEQFF.

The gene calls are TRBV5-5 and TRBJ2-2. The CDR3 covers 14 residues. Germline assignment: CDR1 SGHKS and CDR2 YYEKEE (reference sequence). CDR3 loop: CASSLPSNTGELFF. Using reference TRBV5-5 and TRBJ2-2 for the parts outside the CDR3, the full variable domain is DAGVTQSPTHLIKTRGQQVTLRCSPISGHKSVSWYQQVLGQGPQFIFQYYEKEERGRGNFPDRFSARQFPNYSSELNVNALLLGDSALYLCASSLPSNTGELFFGEGSRLTVL.

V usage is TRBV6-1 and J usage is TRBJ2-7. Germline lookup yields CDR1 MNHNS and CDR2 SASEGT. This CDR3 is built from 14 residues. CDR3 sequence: CASSEAAADYEQYF.

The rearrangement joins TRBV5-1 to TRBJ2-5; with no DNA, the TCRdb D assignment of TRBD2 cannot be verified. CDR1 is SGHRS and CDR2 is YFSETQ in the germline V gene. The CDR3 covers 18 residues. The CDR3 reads CASSLAKTSGRPQETQYF.

The CDR3 is CASNTGGLHEAFF. The rearrangement uses TRBV10-2 and TRBJ1-1; lacking DNA, the TRBD1 call made by TCRdb goes unchecked. CDR1 is WSHSY, CDR2 SAAADI, per germline. This CDR3 has 13 residues.

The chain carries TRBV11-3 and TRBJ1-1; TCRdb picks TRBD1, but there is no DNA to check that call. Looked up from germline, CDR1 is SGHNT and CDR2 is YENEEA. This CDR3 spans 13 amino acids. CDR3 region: CASSRGQDTEAFF.

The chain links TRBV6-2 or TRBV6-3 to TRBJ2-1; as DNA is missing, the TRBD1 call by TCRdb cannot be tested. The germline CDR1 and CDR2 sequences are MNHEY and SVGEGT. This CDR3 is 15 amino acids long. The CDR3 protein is CAIPGGDISYNEQFF.

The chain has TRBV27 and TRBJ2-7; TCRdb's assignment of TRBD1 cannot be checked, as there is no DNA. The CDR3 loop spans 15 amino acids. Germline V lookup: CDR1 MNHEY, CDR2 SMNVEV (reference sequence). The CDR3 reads CASSLARDRVYEQYF.

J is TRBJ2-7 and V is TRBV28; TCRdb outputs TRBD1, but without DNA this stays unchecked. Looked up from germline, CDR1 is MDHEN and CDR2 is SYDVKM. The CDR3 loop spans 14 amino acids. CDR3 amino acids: CASRRTGSSYEQYF.

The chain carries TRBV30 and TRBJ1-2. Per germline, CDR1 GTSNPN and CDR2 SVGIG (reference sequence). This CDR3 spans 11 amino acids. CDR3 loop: CAWAGGVRYTF.

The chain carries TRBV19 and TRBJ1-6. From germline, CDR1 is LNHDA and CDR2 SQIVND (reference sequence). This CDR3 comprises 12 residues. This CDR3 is CASSIQLGPLHF. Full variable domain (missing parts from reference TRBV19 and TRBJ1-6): DGGITQSPKYLFRKEGQNVTLSCEQNLNHDAMYWYRQDPGQGLRLIYYSQIVNDFQKGDIAEGYSVSREKKESFPLTVTSAQKNPTAFYLCASSIQLGPLHFGNGTRLTVT.

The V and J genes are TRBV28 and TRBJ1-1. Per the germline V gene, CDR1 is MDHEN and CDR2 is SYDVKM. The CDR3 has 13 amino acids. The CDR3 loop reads CASSLWARSEAFF.

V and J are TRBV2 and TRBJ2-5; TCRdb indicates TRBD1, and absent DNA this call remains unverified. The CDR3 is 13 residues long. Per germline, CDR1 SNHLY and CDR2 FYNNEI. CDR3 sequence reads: CASSWTGTETQYF.

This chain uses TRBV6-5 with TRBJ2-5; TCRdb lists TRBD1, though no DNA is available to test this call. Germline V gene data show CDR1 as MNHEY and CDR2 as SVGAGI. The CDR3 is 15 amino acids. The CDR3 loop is CASSYSYVGGETQYF.

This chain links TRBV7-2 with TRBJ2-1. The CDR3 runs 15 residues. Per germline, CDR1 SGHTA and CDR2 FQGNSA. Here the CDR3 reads CASSPDRATYNEQFF.

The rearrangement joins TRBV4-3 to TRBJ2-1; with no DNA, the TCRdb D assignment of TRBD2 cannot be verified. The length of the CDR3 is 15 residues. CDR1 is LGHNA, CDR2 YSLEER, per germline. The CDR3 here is CASSQEISGYNEQFF.

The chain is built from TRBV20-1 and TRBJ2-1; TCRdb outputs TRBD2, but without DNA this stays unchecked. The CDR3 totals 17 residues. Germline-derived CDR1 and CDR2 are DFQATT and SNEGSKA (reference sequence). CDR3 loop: CSARDLIAGRAYNEQFF.

The CDR3 here is CASSPVPGGPSYNEQFF. The chain couples TRBV12-3 or TRBV12-4 to TRBJ2-1; lacking DNA, the TRBD2 call made by TCRdb goes unchecked. CDR3 length: 17 residues.

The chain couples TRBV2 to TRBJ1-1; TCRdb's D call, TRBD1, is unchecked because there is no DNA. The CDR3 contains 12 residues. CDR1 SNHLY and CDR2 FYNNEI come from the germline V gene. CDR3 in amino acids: CASQVQGVEAFF.

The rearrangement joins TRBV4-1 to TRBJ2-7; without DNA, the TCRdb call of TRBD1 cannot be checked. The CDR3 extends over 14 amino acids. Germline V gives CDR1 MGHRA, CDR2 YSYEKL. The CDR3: CAGSYAPTLYEQYF.

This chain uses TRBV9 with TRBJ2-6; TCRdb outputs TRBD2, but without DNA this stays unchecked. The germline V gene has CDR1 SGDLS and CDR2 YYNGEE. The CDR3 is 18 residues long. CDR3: CASSVGLAGGAGANVLTF.

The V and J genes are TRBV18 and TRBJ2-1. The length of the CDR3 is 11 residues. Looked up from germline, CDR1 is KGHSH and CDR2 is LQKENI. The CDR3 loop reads CASSELDEQFF. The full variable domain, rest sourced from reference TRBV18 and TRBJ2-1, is NAGVMQNPRHLVRRRGQEARLRCSPMKGHSHVYWYRQLPEEGLKFMVYLQKENIIDESGMPKERFSAEFPKEGPSILRIQQVVRGDSAAYFCASSELDEQFFGPGTRLTVL.

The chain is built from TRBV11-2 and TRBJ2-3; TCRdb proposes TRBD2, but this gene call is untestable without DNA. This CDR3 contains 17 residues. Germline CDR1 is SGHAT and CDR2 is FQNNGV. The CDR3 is CASSLGPSSGKADTHYF.

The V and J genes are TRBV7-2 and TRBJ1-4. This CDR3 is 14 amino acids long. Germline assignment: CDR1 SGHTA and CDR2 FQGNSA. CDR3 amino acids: CASRPIGANEKLFF.

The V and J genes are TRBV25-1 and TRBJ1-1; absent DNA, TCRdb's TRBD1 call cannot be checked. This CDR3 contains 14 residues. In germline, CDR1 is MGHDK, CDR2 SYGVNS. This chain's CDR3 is CASRHRGGNTEAFF.

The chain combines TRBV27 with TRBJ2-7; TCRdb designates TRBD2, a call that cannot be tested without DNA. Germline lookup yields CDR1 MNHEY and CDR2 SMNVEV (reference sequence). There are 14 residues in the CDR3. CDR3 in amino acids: CASSLRTSGYEQYF.

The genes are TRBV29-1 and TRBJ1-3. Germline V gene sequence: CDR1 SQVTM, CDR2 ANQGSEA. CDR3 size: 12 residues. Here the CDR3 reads CSVVSSGNTIYF.